This T cell receptor (beta chain) was retrieved from a study of CD8 T cells in ankylosing spondylitis listed by TCRdb under 2017. Looking at the study overall: To find TCR variants linked to disease, the study profiled T cell receptor beta repertoires in ankylosing spondylitis patients and healthy donors. The full study cohort comprised about 23 ankylosing spondylitis patients and around 100 healthy donors. Samples of peripheral blood were taken, and for ankylosing spondylitis patients, synovial fluid was collected as well.

There are many counts of this clonotype. The antigen it recognizes is unknown. The sample holds no much larger clone one base away, and base qualities are not on file. Sequencing was carried out with an Illumina HiSeq 2500. Quantitative 5'-RACE with molecular barcodes was used to prepare TCR beta libraries. Per the authors' processing: A new computational method based on a probabilistic model of VDJ rearrangement was used to identify disease-linked TCR variants. TCRdb reworked the public reads: Q25 trimming with fastp, MiXCR clone assembly, productive beta chains retained. Under each unique CDR3 protein, matching rows form one entry showing the most common genes and DNA. TCRdb, not the original authors, processed these V and J calls. This sample has roughly 90,000 distinct CDR3 sequences in its table, and 8% to 10% of those were observed once. Approximately 9.9% of the sample goes to the ten largest clones.

General conclusions and limits of the study: The disease-linked clones were reported to be significantly enriched in matched synovial fluid samples from ankylosing spondylitis patients. The disease-linked clones showed a CD8+ phenotype and occurred at relatively low frequencies in peripheral blood. Blood from ankylosing spondylitis patients appeared to be characterized by a TCR beta motif made up of several highly homologous amino acid variants. Some motif variants had previously been reported in the synovial fluid and blood of reactive arthritis patients, which suggests shared mechanisms of disease initiation.

The sample comprised blood, either unsorted or a sorted T cell fraction (not recorded which). The sequence came from a male donor with ankylosing spondylitis or in good health (not recorded which).

The CDR3 reads CASSLQTSGGTDTQYF. The bases read TGTGCCAGCAGCTTACAGACTAGCGGGGGAACAGATACGCAGTATTTT. The receptor chain draws on TRBV7-2 and TRBJ2-3, with 12 bases in between that match TRBD2. The CDR3 holds 16 amino acids from the cysteine to the phenylalanine. Only the CDR3 DNA stays, 48 bases, in frame from base 1. Reading the germline V gene gives CDR1 SGHTA and CDR2 FQGNSA. Trimmed from V: 2 bases; trimmed from J: 3 bases; junction bases lacking a gene match: 3. Extended through the reference TRBV7-2 and TRBJ2-3 proteins, this CDR3 yields the full variable domain: GAGVSQSPSNKVTEKGKDVELRCDPISGHTALYWYRQSLGQGLEFLIYFQGNSAPDKSGLPSDRFSAERTGGSVSTLTIQRTQQEDSAVYLCASSLQTSGGTDTQYFGPGTRLTVL.